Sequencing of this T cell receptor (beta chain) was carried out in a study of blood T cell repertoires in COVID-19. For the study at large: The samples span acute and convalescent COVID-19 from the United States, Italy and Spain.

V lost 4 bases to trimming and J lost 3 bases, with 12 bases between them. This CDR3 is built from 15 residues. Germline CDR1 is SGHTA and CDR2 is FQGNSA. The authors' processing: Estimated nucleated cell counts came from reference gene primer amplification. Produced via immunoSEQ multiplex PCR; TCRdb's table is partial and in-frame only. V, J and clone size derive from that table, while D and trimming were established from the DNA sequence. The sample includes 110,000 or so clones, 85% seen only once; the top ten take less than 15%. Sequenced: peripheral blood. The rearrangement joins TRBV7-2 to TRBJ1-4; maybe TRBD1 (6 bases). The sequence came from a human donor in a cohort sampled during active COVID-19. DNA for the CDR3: TGTGCCAGCAGCTCTCCAGGGGACCCTAATGAAAAACTGTTTTTT. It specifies CASSSPGDPNEKLFF.